The 19 T cell receptor beta chains reported below all come from one sample, sequenced in a study of PD-1 blockade in classical Hodgkin lymphoma (dated by TCRdb to about 2020). The method behind the library was the immunoSEQ multiplex PCR assay. Sourced from immuneACCESS, this table was stored by TCRdb with only in-frame sequences that have V and J called. A share of the clones is absent; for the studies checked, an unresolved V gene accounts for under half, and the remainder has no known explanation. For this sample there are roughly 70,000 clones; over 55% appear just once. Approximately 8.4% of the sample comes from the top ten. The time point label, read with the paper, signifies: cycle 2 day 1 (C2D1) of nivolumab. Relapse after autologous stem cell transplantation had occurred in all trial patients, and cohorts A, B and C were distinguished by prior brentuximab vedotin exposure. The specimen comprised peripheral blood mononuclear cells (PBMCs), sampled before the second cycle of nivolumab. The source of these receptors is a human donor with classical Hodgkin lymphoma.

The chain uses TRBV5-4 and TRBJ2-1; maybe TRBD2 (6 bases). Germline lookup yields CDR1 SGHNT and CDR2 YYREEE (reference sequence). V was pared by 4 bases and J by 8 bases, with 13 bases between. The CDR3 totals 13 residues. CDR3 amino acids: CASSPGGGDEQFF. DNA for the CDR3: TGTGCCAGCAGCCCCGGGGGTGGGGATGAGCAGTTCTTC. Full variable domain (outside the CDR3, taken from reference TRBV5-4 and TRBJ2-1): ETGVTQSPTHLIKTRGQQVTLRCSSQSGHNTVSWYQQALGQGPQFIFQYYREEENGRGNFPPRFSGLQFPNYSSELNVNALELDDSALYLCASSPGGGDEQFFGPGTRLTVL.

The V call is TRBV25-1, the J call TRBJ1-1; D is unclear. Germline V gene data show CDR1 as MGHDK and CDR2 as SYGVNS. The CDR3 runs to 16 residues. The V end was cut by 2 bases, the J end by 4 bases, with 17 bases between. CDR3 amino acids: CASSEVYIRAGTEAFF. The CDR3 DNA reads TGTGCCAGCAGTGAAGTTTACATCCGGGCGGGCACTGAAGCTTTCTTT.

The chain employs TRBV28 and TRBJ2-2; 9 bases map to TRBD2. The junction had 10 bases not matched to a gene; V was cut back by 6 bases and J by 5 bases. Germline loops: CDR1 MDHEN, CDR2 SYDVKM. The CDR3 is made up of 16 amino acids. For the CDR3, the DNA is TGTGCCAGCAGCCTTGTGGCTAGCGGGGTGACCGGGGAGCTGTTTTTT. The encoded protein is CASSLVASGVTGELFF.

This chain uses TRBV30 with TRBJ2-7; D remains ambiguous. Trimming cost V 0 bases and J 0 bases, with 6 bases left between them. The CDR3 loop spans 13 amino acids. Germline V CDR1 and CDR2: GTSNPN, SVGIG (reference sequence). CDR3 DNA sequence: TGTGCCTGGAGTGTAACGGCCTCCTACGAGCAGTACTTC. It codes for CAWSVTASYEQYF.

The CDR3 is CASSLQFPRIYGYTF. The CDR3 nucleotides are TGTGCCAGCAGTTTACAGTTCCCGAGAATCTATGGCTACACCTTC. This chain connects TRBV28 to TRBJ1-2; D not resolved. The CDR3 length is 15 residues. Trimming took 2 bases from V and 4 from J, leaving 14 bases between them. Germline-derived CDR1 and CDR2 are MDHEN and SYDVKM.

V usage is TRBV2 and J usage is TRBJ2-3, with no clear D. This CDR3 is built from 14 residues. V shed 7 bases and J shed 1 base, with 12 bases lying between them. Per the germline V gene, CDR1 is SNHLY and CDR2 is FYNNEI. CDR3 amino acids: CASNWRLGTDTQYF. The CDR3 nucleotides are TGTGCCAGCAATTGGCGTTTAGGCACAGATACGCAGTATTTT.

The chain recombines TRBV9 with TRBJ2-2; 7 positions agree with TRBD1. V was clipped by 2 bases and J by 7 bases; unmatched bases: 2. Looked up from germline, CDR1 is SGDLS and CDR2 is YYNGEE. The length of the CDR3 is 13 residues. CDR3 loop: CASSVQGDGELFF. The CDR3 coding sequence is TGTGCCAGCAGCGTCCAGGGGGACGGGGAGCTGTTTTTT.

As concerns this clone: The junction departs from the called germline gene at one end, perhaps through a read error. The rearrangement uses TRBV9 and TRBJ2-1; either TRBD1 or TRBD2 may fit D (6 bases each). There are 15 residues in the CDR3. Germline CDR1 SGDLS, CDR2 YYNGEE. In DNA, the CDR3 is TGTGCCAGCAGCGAGGGGGGAGTCTCCAACAATGAGCAGTTCTTC. It specifies CASSEGGVSNNEQFF.

The chain employs TRBV5-1 and TRBJ2-7; D is perhaps TRBD1 or TRBD2 (5 bases each). The V and J ends lost 1 base and 7 bases respectively, with 18 bases between them. This CDR3 is built from 15 residues. CDR1 and CDR2 from the germline V gene are SGHRS and YFSETQ. The CDR3 DNA reads as TGCGCCAGCAGCTTGAGTTCTGGGACGGCCCGGGAGCAGTACTTC. Its protein product is CASSLSSGTAREQYF.

The rearrangement joins TRBV29-1 to TRBJ1-3; D not resolved. Trimming took off 8 bases at V and 7 bases at J, with 18 bases between the two ends. Germline CDR1 SQVTM, CDR2 ANQGSEA. The length of the CDR3 is 13 residues. For the CDR3, the DNA is TGCAGCCCCGATCGGGGTCGAACGAACACCATATATTTT. This encodes CSPDRGRTNTIYF.

The CDR3 DNA sequence: TGTGCCAGCACCGAAACCGGGTCACCGATTTATGGCTACACCTTC. It specifies CASTETGSPIYGYTF. This chain connects TRBV6-1 to TRBJ1-2; D uncertain. Germline loops: CDR1 MNHNS, CDR2 SASEGT. Trimming pared 7 bases from V and 5 bases from J, leaving 20 bases between. This CDR3 is built from 15 residues.

The V call is TRBV5-1, the J call TRBJ2-7; unclear D gene. Trimming took 4 bases from V and 5 from J, leaving 10 bases between them. CDR1 and CDR2 (germline): SGHRS, YFSETQ. This CDR3 has 12 residues. DNA for the CDR3: TGCGCCAGCAGCCCCGATCCCCACGAGCAGTACTTC. Amino acids: CASSPDPHEQYF.

The chain combines TRBV18 with TRBJ1-2; D is ambiguous. The V end was cut by 10 bases, the J end by 2 bases, with 14 bases between. The CDR3 length is 13 residues. CDR1 is KGHSH and CDR2 is LQKENI in the germline V gene. The CDR3 is CATKGGPNYGYTF. The CDR3 DNA sequence: TGTGCCACCAAAGGAGGACCCAACTATGGCTACACCTTC. Full variable domain (remainder filled in from reference TRBV18 and TRBJ1-2): NAGVMQNPRHLVRRRGQEARLRCSPMKGHSHVYWYRQLPEEGLKFMVYLQKENIIDESGMPKERFSAEFPKEGPSILRIQQVVRGDSAAYFCATKGGPNYGYTFGSGTRLTVV.

The chain is built from TRBV30 and TRBJ1-4, with 9 bases aligning to TRBD1. V gave up 1 base and J gave up 7 bases; unmatched junction bases: 4. This CDR3 is built from 14 residues. CDR1 and CDR2 from the germline V gene are GTSNPN and SVGIG (reference sequence). The DNA for the CDR3 is TGTGCCTGGAGTGACAGGGGGCCCGGTGAAAAACTGTTTTTT. Translated, it gives CAWSDRGPGEKLFF.

This clone was seen at least ten times. The chain couples TRBV10-2 to TRBJ1-5, with a weak D call TRBD1 (6 bases). CDR3 length: 16 amino acids. Germline CDR1 and CDR2: WSHSY and SAAADI. With 2 bases removed from V and 1 base from J, the gap between germline ends came to 12 bases. As DNA, the CDR3 is TGCGCCAGCAGTGAGGGACAGTCGGTAAGCAATCAGCCCCAGCATTTT. Amino acids: CASSEGQSVSNQPQHF.

This chain joins TRBV9 and TRBJ2-1; weak D call: TRBD2 (5 bases). V was cut by 4 bases and J by 2 bases, with 13 bases left in between. Germline lookup yields CDR1 SGDLS and CDR2 YYNGEE. The CDR3 sequence is 15 residues long. The CDR3 DNA reads TGTGCCAGCAGCCTTGAGGGTCAGGCCTACAATGAGCAGTTCTTC. It codes for CASSLEGQAYNEQFF.

Ten or more counts support this clone. The CDR3 spells CASSLGAGSSYEQYF. CDR3 in DNA: TGTGCCAGCAGCTTAGGGGCAGGTAGCTCCTACGAGCAGTACTTC. The V gene is TRBV7-3, the J gene TRBJ2-7, with D perhaps matching TRBD1 (5 bases). This CDR3 spans 15 amino acids. V was clipped by 2 bases and J by 0 bases, with 11 bases between them. CDR1 is SGHTA and CDR2 is FQGTGA in the germline V gene.

This clone came up a few times. The rearrangement uses TRBV28 and TRBJ2-1; perhaps D is TRBD1 or TRBD2 (6 bases each). The germline V gene encodes CDR1 MDHEN and CDR2 SYDVKM. Deletions cut 3 bases from V and 6 bases from J, with 18 bases between. The CDR3 extends over 16 amino acids. CDR3 sequence: CASSFTQGGDSNEQFF. DNA for the CDR3: TGTGCCAGCAGTTTCACACAGGGAGGCGACTCCAATGAGCAGTTCTTC.

This clone was counted between two and nine times. The chain recombines TRBV15 with TRBJ2-7; 7 nucleotides match TRBD2. Unmatched junction bases numbered 8, after V lost 2 bases and J lost 1 base. The CDR3 is made up of 16 amino acids. Germline assignment: CDR1 LNHNV and CDR2 YYDKDF (reference sequence). The chain's CDR3 is CATSRPVPGGSYEQYF. The CDR3 coding sequence is TGTGCCACCAGCAGACCCGTGCCGGGGGGATCCTACGAGCAGTACTTC.